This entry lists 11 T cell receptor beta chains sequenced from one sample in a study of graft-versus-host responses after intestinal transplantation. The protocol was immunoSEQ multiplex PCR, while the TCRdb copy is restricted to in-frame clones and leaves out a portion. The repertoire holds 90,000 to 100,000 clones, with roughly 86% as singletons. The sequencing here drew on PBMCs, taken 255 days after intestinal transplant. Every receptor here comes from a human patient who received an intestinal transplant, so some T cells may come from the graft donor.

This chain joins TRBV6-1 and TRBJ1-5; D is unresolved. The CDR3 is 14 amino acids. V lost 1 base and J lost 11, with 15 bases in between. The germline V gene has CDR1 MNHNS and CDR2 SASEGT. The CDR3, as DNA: TGTGCCAGCAGTGAAGAAGTGAGGGCCAGGACCCAGCATTTT. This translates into CASSEEVRARTQHF.

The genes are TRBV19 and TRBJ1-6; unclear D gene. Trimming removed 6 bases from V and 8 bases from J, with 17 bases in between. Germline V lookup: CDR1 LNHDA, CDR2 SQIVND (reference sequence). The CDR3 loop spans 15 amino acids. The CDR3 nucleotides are TGTGCCAGTAGCAGAGGAGCGTACGATTATTCACCCCTCCACTTT. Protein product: CASSRGAYDYSPLHF.

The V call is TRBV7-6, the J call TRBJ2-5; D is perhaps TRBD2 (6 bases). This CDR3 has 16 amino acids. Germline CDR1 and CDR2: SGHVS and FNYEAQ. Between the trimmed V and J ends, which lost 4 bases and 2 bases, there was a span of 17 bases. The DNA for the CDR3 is TGTGCCAGCAGCTCACCCTTGTTGGGGGGACAAGAGACCCAGTACTTC. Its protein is CASSSPLLGGQETQYF.

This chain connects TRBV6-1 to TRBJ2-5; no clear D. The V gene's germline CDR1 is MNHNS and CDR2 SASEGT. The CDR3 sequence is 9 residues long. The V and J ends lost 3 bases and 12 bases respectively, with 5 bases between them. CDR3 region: CASSDPEYF. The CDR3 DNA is TGTGCCAGCAGTGACCCCGAGTACTTC.

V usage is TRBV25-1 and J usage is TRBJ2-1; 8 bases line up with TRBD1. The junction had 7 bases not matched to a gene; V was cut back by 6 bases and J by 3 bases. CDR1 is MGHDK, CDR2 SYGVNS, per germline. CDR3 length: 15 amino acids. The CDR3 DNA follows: TGTGCCAGCAGGGATGGACAGGGCCTCTACAATGAGCAGTTCTTC. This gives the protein CASRDGQGLYNEQFF.

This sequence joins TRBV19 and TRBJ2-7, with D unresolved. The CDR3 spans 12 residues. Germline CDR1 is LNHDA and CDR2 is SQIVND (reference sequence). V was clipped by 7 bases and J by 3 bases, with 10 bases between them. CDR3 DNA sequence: TGTGCCAGTACCAACGACAACTACGAGCAGTACTTC. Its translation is CASTNDNYEQYF.

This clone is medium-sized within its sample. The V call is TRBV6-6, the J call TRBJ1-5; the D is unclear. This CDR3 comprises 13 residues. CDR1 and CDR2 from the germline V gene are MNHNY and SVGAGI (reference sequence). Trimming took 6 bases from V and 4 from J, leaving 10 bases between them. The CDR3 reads CASRLGGNQPQHF. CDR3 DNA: TGTGCCAGCAGACTCGGTGGGAATCAGCCCCAGCATTTT.

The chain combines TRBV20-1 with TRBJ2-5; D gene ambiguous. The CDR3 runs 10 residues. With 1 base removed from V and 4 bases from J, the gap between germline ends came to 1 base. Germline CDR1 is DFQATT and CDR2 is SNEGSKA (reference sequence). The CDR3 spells CSARGETQYF. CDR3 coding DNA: TGCAGTGCTAGAGGAGAGACCCAGTACTTC.

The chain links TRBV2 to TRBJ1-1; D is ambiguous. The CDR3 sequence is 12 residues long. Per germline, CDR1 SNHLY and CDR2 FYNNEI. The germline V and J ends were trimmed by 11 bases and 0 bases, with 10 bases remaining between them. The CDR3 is CAAVQMNTEAFF. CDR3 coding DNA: TGTGCCGCAGTACAGATGAACACTGAAGCTTTCTTT.

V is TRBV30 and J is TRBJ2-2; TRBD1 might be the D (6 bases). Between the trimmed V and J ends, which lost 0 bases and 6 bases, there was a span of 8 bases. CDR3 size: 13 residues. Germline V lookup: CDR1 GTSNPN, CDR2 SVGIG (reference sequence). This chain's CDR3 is CAWSVSGAGELFF. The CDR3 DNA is TGTGCCTGGAGTGTTTCAGGGGCCGGGGAGCTGTTTTTT.

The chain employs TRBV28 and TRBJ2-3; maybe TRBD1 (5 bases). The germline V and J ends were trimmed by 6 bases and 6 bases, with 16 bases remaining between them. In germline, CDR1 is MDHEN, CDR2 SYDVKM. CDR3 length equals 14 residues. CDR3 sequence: CASSLTMTADTQYF. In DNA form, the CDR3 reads TGTGCCAGCAGCCTGACCATGACAGCTGATACGCAGTATTTT.